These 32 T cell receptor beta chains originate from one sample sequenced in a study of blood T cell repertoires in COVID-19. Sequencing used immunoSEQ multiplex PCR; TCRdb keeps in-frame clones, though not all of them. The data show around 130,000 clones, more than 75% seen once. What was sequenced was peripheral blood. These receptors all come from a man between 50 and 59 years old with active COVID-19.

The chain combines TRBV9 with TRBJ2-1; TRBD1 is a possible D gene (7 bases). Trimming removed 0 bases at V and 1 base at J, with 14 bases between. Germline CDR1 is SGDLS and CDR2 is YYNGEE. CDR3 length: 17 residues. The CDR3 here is CASSVDGAGGSYNEQFF. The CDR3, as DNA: TGTGCCAGCAGCGTAGACGGGGCAGGGGGGTCCTACAATGAGCAGTTCTTC.

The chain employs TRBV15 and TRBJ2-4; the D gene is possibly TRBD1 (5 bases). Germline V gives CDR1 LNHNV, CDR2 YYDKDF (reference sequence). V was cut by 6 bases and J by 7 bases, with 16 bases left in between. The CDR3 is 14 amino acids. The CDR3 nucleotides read TGTGCCACCAGGGGGCCGGACATGTATAACATTCAGTACTTC. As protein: CATRGPDMYNIQYF.

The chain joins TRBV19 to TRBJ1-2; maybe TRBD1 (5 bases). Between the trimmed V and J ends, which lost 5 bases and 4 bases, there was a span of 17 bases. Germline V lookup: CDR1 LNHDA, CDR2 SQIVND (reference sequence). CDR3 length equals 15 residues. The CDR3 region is CASSPALGQGYGYTF. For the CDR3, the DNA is TGTGCCAGTAGTCCTGCTTTAGGGCAGGGCTATGGCTACACCTTC.

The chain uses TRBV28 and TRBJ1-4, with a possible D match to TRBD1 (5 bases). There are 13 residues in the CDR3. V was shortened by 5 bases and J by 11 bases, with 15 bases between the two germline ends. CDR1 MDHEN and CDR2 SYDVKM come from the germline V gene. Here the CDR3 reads CASSPGPEGKLFF. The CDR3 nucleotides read TGTGCCAGCAGTCCCGGACCGGAGGGGAAACTGTTTTTT.

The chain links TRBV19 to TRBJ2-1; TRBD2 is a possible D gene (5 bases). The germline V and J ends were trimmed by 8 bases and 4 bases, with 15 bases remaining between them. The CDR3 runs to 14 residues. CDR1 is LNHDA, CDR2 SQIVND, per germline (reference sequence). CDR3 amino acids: CASQEGRPYNEQFF. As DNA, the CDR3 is TGTGCCAGTCAAGAGGGCAGGCCTTACAATGAGCAGTTCTTC.

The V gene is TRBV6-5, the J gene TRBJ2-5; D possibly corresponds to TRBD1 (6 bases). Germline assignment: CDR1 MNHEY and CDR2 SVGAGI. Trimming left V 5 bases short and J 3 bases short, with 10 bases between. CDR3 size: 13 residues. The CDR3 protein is CASSLNREETQYF. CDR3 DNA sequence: TGTGCCAGCAGTCTAAACAGGGAAGAGACCCAGTACTTC.

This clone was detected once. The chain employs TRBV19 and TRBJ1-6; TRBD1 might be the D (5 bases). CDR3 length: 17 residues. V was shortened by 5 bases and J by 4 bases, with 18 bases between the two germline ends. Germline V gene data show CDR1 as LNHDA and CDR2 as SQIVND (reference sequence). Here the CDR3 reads CASSPRGGTVYNSPLHF. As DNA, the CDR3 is TGTGCCAGTAGTCCCCGCGGTGGGACTGTTTATAATTCACCCCTCCACTTT.

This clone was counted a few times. The CDR3 DNA reads as TGTGCCAGCAGCCAAAACAGCCAAGAGACCCAGTACTTC. Translating it yields CASSQNSQETQYF. The chain recombines TRBV14 with TRBJ2-5; D gene ambiguous. V was pared by 2 bases and J by 1 base, with 5 bases between. CDR3 length: 13 residues. Germline V lookup: CDR1 SGHDN, CDR2 FVKESK.

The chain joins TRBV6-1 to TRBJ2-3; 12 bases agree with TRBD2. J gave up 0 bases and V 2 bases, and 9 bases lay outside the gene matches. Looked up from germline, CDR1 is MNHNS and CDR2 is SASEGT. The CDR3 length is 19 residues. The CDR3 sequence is CASSESRLAGGPSTDTQYF. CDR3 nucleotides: TGTGCCAGCAGTGAAAGCCGCCTAGCGGGGGGGCCGAGCACAGATACGCAGTATTTT.

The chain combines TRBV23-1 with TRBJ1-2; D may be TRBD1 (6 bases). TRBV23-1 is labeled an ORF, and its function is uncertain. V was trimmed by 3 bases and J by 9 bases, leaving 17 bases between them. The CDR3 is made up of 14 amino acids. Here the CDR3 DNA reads TGCGCCAGCAGTCACGTTCCTTACAGGGTTAGCTACACCTTC. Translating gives CASSHVPYRVSYTF.

For the CDR3, the DNA is TGTGCCAGCAGTGAATACACAGGGAACACTGAAGCTTTCTTT. It encodes CASSEYTGNTEAFF. The chain uses TRBV25-1 and TRBJ1-1, with D tentatively TRBD1 (5 bases). The CDR3 extends over 14 amino acids. Looked up from germline, CDR1 is MGHDK and CDR2 is SYGVNS. V was cut by 0 bases and J by 1 base, with 6 bases left in between.

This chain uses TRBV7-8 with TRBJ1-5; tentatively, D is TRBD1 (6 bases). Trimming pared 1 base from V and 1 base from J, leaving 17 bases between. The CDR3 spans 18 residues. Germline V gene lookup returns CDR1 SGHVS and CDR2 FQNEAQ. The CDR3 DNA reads TGTGCCAGCAGCTTAGATCGGACAGTTGGTAGAAGCAATCAGCCCCAGCATTTT. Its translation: CASSLDRTVGRSNQPQHF.

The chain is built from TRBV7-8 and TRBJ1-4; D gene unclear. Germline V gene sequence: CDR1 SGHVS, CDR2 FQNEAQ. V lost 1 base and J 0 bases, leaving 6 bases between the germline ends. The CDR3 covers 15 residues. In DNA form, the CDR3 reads TGTGCCAGCAGCTTAGTGCAGACAACTAATGAAAAACTGTTTTTT. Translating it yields CASSLVQTTNEKLFF.

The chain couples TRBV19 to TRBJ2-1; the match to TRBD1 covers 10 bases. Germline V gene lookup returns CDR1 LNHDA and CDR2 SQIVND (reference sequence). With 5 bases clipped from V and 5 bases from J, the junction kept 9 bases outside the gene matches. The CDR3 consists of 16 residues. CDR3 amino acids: CASSPRDRGTHNEQFF. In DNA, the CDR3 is TGTGCCAGTAGTCCCCGGGACAGGGGAACGCACAATGAGCAGTTCTTC.

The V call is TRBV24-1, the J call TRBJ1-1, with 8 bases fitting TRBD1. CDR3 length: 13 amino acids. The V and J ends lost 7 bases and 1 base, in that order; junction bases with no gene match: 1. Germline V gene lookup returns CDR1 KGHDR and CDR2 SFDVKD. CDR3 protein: CATSDRGNTEAFF. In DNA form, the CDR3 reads TGTGCCACCAGCGACAGGGGGAACACTGAAGCTTTCTTT.

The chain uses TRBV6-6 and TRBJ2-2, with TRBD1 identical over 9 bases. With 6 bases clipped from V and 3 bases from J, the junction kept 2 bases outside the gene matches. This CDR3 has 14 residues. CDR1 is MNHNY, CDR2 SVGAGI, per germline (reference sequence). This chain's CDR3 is CASRWDRDTGELFF. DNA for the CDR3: TGTGCCAGCAGGTGGGACAGGGACACCGGGGAGCTGTTTTTT.

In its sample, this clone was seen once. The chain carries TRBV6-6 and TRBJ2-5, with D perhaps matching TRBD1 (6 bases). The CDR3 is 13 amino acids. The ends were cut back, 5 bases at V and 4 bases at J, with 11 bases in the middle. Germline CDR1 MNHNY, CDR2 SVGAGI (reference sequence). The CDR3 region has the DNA TGTGCCAGCAGTGTGACAGGTAGAGAGACCCAGTACTTC. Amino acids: CASSVTGRETQYF.

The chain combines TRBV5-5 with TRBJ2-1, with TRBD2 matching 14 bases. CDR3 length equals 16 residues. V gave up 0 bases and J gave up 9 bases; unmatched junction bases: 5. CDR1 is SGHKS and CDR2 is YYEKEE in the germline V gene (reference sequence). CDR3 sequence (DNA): TGTGCCAGCAGCTTGGGCGGGACTAGCGGGGGTGGTGAGCAGTTCTTC. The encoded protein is CASSLGGTSGGGEQFF. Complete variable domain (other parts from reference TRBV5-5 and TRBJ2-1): DAGVTQSPTHLIKTRGQQVTLRCSPISGHKSVSWYQQVLGQGPQFIFQYYEKEERGRGNFPDRFSARQFPNYSSELNVNALLLGDSALYLCASSLGGTSGGGEQFFGPGTRLTVL.

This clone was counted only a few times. CDR3 DNA sequence: TGTGCCAGCAGCTCGAGAGGAGCGGGGGCGAACACCGGGGAGCTGTTTTTT. As protein: CASSSRGAGANTGELFF. This chain connects TRBV7-8 to TRBJ2-2; TRBD2 matches at 8 bases. This CDR3 region has 17 residues. The germline gives CDR1 SGHVS, CDR2 FQNEAQ. The junction had 7 bases not matched to a gene; V was cut back by 4 bases and J by 0 bases.

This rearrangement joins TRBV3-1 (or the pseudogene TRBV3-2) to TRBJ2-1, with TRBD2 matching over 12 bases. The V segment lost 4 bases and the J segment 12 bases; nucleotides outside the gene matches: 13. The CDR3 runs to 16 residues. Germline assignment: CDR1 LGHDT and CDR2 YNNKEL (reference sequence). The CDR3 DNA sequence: TGTGCCAGCAGCCGACCGACTAGCGGGAGCGGTAGTCGGCAGTTCTTC. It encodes CASSRPTSGSGSRQFF.

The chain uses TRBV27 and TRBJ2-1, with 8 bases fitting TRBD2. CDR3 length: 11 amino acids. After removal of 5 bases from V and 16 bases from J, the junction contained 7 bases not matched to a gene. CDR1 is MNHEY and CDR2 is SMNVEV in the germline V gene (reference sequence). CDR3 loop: CASSSLAGGFF. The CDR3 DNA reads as TGTGCCAGCAGTAGTCTAGCGGGTGGATTCTTC.

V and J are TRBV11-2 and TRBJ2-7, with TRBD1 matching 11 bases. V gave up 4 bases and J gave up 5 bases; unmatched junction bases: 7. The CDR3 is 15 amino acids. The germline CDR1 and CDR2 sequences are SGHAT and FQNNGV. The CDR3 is CASSWTRTGGNEQYF. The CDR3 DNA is TGTGCCAGCAGCTGGACTCGGACAGGGGGCAACGAGCAGTACTTC.

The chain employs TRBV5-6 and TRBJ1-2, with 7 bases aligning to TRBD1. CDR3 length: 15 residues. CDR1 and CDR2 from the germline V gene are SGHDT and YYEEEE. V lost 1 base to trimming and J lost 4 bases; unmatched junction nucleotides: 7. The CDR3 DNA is TGTGCCAGCAGCTTGTTGACAGGGATTGGCTATGGCTACACCTTC. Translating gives CASSLLTGIGYGYTF.

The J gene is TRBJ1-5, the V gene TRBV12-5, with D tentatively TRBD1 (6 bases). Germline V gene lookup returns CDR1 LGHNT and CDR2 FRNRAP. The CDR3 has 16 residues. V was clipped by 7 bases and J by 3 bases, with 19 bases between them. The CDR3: CASALGAAVLNQPQHF. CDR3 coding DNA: TGTGCTAGTGCCCTGGGGGCAGCCGTACTCAATCAGCCCCAGCATTTT.

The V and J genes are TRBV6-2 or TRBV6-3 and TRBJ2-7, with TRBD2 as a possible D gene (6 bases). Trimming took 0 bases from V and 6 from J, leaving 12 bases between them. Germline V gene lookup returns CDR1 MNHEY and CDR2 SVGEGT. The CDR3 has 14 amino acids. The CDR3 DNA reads TGTGCCAGCAGTTACTCAAGACTAGTTCGCGAGCAGTACTTC. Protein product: CASSYSRLVREQYF.

The CDR3, as DNA: TGTGCCAGCAGTTACGGGCAGTATAGCAATCAGCCCCAGCATTTT. Translating it yields CASSYGQYSNQPQHF. This rearrangement joins TRBV6-5 to TRBJ1-5, with no clear D. V dropped 2 bases and J dropped 0 bases, with 8 bases sitting between them. Germline V gene lookup returns CDR1 MNHEY and CDR2 SVGAGI. This CDR3 region has 15 residues.

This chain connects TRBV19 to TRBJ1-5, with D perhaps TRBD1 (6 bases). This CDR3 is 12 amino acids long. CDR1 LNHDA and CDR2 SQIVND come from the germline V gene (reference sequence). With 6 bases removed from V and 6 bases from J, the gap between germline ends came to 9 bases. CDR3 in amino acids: CASRTGPQPQHF. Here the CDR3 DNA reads TGTGCCAGTAGGACAGGCCCTCAGCCCCAGCATTTT.

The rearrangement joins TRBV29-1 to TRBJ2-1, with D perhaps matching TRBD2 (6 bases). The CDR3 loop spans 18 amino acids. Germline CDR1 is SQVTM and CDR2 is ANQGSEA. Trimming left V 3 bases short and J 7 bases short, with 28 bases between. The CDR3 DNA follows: TGCAGCGTTGACAAATTCGGGACCCTGGGGACGGGGGAGAATGAGCAGTTCTTC. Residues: CSVDKFGTLGTGENEQFF.

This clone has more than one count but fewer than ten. CDR3: CASSLLSAHLHF. CDR3 nucleotide sequence: TGTGCCAGCAGCTTACTGAGTGCGCACCTCCACTTT. The rearrangement uses TRBV11-2 and TRBJ1-6; D not resolved. Looked up from germline, CDR1 is SGHAT and CDR2 is FQNNGV. Trimming left V 2 bases short and J 15 bases short, with 11 bases between. This CDR3 has 12 residues. Variable domain in full (rest from reference TRBV11-2 and TRBJ1-6): EAGVAQSPRYKIIEKRQSVAFWCNPISGHATLYWYQQILGQGPKLLIQFQNNGVVDDSQLPKDRFSAERLKGVDSTLKIQPAKLEDSAVYLCASSLLSAHLHFGNGTRLTVT.

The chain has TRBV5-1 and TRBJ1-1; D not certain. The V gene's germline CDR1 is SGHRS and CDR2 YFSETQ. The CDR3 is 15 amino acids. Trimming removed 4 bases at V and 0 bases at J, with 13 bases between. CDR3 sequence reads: CASSPWSGVNTEAFF. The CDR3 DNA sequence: TGCGCCAGCAGCCCTTGGAGCGGGGTGAACACTGAAGCTTTCTTT. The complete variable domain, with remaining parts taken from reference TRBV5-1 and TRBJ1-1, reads KAGVTQTPRYLIKTRGQQVTLSCSPISGHRSVSWYQQTPGQGLQFLFEYFSETQRNKGNFPGRFSGRQFSNSRSEMNVSTLELGDSALYLCASSPWSGVNTEAFFGQGTRLTVV.

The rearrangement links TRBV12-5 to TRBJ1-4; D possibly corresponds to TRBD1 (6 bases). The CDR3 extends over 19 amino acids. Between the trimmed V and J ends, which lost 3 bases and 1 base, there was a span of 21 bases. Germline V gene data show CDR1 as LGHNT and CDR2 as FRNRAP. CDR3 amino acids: CASGFVRGEFRQTNEKLFF. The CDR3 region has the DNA TGTGCTAGTGGTTTCGTCAGGGGCGAGTTTAGACAAACTAATGAAAAACTGTTTTTT. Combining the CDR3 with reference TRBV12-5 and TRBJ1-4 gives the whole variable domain DARVTQTPRHKVTEMGQEVTMRCQPILGHNTVFWYRQTMMQGLELLAYFRNRAPLDDSGMPKDRFSAEMPDATLATLKIQPSEPRDSAVYFCASGFVRGEFRQTNEKLFFGSGTQLSVL.

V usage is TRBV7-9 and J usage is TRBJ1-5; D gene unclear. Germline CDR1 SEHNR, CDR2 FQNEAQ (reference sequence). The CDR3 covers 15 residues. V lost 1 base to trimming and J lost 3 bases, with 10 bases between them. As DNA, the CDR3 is TGTGCCAGCAGCTTAGACAGTACCACCAATCAGCCCCAGCATTTT. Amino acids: CASSLDSTTNQPQHF.